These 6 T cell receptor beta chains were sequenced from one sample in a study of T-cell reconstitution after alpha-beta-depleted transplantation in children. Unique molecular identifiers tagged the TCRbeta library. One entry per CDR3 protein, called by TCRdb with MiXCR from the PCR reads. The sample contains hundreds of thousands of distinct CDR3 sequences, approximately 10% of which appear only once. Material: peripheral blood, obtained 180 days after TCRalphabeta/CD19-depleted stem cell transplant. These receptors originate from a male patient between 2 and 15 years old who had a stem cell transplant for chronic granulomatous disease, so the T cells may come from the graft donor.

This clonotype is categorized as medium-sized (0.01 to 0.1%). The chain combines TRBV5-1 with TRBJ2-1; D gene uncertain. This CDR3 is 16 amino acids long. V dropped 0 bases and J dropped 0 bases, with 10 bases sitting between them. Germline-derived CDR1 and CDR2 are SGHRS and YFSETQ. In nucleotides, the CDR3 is TGCGCCAGCAGCTTGGTGGGAAACCCCTCCTACAATGAGCAGTTCTTC. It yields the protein CASSLVGNPSYNEQFF.

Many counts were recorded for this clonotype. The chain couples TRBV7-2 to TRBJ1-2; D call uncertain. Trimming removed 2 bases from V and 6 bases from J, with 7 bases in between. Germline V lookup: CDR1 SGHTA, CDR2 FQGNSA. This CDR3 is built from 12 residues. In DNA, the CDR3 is TGTGCCAGCAGCTTATCAGGCGATGGCTACACCTTC. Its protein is CASSLSGDGYTF.

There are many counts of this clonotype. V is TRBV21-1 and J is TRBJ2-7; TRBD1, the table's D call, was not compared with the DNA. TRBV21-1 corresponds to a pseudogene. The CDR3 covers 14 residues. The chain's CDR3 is CASSPSSGWYEQYF. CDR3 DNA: TGTGCCAGCAGCCCTAGCTCAGGGTGGTACGAGCAGTACTTC.

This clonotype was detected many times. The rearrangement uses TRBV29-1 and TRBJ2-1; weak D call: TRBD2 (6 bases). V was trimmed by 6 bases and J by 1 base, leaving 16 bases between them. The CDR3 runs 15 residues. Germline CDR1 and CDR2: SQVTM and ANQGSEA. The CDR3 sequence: CSVGVGSTSYNEQFF. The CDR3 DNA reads TGCAGCGTGGGGGTCGGGAGTACTTCCTACAATGAGCAGTTCTTC.

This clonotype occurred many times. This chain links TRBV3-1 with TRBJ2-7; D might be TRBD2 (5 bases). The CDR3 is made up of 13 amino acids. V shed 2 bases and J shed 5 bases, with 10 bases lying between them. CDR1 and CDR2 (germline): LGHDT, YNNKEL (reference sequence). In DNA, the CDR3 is TGTGCCAGCAGCCAAACGGTAGCGAACGAGCAGTACTTC. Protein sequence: CASSQTVANEQYF.

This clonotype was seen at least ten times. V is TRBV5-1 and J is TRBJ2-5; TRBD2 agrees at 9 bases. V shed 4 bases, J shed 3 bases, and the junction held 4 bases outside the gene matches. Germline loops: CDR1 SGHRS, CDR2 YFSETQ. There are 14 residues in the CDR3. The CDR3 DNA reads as TGCGCCAGCAGCCCGGTAGCGGGGGAAGAGACCCAGTACTTC. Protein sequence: CASSPVAGEETQYF.